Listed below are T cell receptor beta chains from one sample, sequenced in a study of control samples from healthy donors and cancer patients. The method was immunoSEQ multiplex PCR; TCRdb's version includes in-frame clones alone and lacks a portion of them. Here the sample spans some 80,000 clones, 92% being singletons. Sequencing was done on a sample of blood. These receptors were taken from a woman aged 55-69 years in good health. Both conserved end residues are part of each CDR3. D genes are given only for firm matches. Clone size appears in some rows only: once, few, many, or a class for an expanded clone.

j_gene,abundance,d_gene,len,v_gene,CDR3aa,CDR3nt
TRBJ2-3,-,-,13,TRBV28,CASSFRLPDTQYF,TGTGCCAGCAGTTTCCGTCTCCCAGATACGCAGTATTTT
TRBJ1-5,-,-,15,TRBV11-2,CASSPGPYSNQPQHF,TGTGCCAGCAGCCCAGGGCCTTATAGCAATCAGCCCCAGCATTTT
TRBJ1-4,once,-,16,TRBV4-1,CASSQAYTGPNEKLFF,TGCGCCAGCAGCCAAGCTTACACCGGACCTAATGAAAAACTGTTTTTT
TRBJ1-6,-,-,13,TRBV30,CAWSVVGNSPLHF,TGTGCCTGGAGTGTAGTGGGTAATTCACCCCTCCACTTT
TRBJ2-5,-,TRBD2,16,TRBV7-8,CASSQGTSGGRGTQYF,TGTGCCAGCAGTCAAGGGACTAGCGGGGGGAGGGGGACCCAGTACTTC
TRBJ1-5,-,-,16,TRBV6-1,CASSDTPGYSNQPQHF,TGTGCCAGCAGTGATACCCCCGGATATAGCAATCAGCCCCAGCATTTT
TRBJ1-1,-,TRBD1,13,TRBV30,CAYTGFRGTEAFF,TGTGCCTACACAGGGTTCAGGGGGACTGAAGCTTTCTTT
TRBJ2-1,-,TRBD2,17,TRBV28,CASSLWGGLAGGHGQFF,TGTGCCAGCAGTTTATGGGGGGGTCTAGCGGGAGGGCACGGGCAGTTCTTC
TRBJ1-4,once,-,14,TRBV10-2,CASTTGLSNEKLFF,TGCGCCAGCACCACAGGGCTATCTAATGAAAAACTGTTTTTT
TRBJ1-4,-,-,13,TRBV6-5,CASSYRVGTYELF,TGTGCCAGCAGTTACAGGGTGGGGACGTACGAACTTTTT
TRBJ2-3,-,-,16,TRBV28,CASSYDGGPSTDTQYF,TGTGCCAGCAGTTATGATGGAGGCCCTAGCACAGATACGCAGTATTTT
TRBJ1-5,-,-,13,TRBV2,CASRPVSNQPQHF,TGTGCCAGCAGGCCGGTGAGCAATCAGCCCCAGCATTTT
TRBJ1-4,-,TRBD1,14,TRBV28,CASRNTGGGEKLFF,TGTGCCAGCAGGAACACAGGGGGCGGTGAAAAACTGTTTTTT
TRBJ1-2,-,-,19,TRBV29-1,CSVDGQSGSRIGINYGYTF,TGCAGCGTTGACGGGCAAAGTGGCTCCCGAATTGGAATTAACTATGGCTACACCTTC
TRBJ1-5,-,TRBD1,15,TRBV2,CASRLGQRSNQPQHF,TGTGCCAGCAGATTGGGACAGAGATCTAATCAGCCCCAGCATTTT
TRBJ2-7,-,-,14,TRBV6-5,CASSYQDGSYEQYF,TGTGCCAGCAGTTACCAGGACGGCTCCTACGAGCAGTACTTC
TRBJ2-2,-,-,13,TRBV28,CASYKGVTGELFF,TGTGCCAGCTACAAAGGTGTGACCGGGGAGCTGTTTTTT
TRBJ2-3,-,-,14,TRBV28,CASRPPGTRNTQYF,TGTGCCAGCAGACCTCCCGGGACTCGAAATACGCAGTATTTT
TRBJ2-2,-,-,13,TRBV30,CAWSVGLGGELFF,TGTGCCTGGAGTGTCGGGCTTGGCGGGGAGCTGTTTTTT
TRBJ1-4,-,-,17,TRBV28,CASSTPSSGATNEKLFF,TGTGCCAGCAGTACACCCTCCTCCGGTGCAACTAATGAAAAACTGTTTTTT
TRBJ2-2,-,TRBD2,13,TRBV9,CASSVGGRRELFF,TGTGCCAGCAGCGTAGGCGGGAGACGGGAGCTGTTTTTT
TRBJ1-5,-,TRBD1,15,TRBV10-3,CAISEGQGMSQPQHF,TGTGCCATCAGTGAGGGACAGGGGATGTCTCAGCCCCAGCATTTT
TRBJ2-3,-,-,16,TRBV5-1,CASSFGADSLTDTQYF,TGCGCCAGCAGCTTTGGGGCGGACAGTCTCACAGATACGCAGTATTTT
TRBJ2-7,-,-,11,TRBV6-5,CASIGGYEQYF,TGTGCCAGCATCGGGGGCTACGAGCAGTACTTC
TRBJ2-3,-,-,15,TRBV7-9,CASSPPGAATDTQYF,TGTGCCAGCAGTCCCCCGGGGGCTGCCACAGATACGCAGTATTTT
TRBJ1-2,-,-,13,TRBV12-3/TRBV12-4,CASSFLGGGGYTF,TGTGCCAGCAGTTTTTTGGGAGGTGGTGGCTACACCTTC
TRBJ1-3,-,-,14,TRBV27,CASSLRGSGNTIYF,TGTGCCAGCAGTTTAAGGGGGTCTGGAAACACCATATATTTT
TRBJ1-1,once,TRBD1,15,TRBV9,CASSVQDRGNTEAFF,TGTGCCAGCAGCGTACAGGACAGGGGGAACACTGAAGCTTTCTTT
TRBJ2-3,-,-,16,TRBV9,CASSPRARGSTDTQYF,TGTGCCAGCAGCCCCCGTGCCAGGGGCTCCACAGATACGCAGTATTTT
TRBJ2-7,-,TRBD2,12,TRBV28,CASSAGGGEQYF,TGTGCCAGCAGTGCGGGGGGAGGTGAGCAGTACTTC
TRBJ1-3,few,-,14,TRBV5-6,CASSLGGRGNTIYF,TGTGCCAGCAGCTTGGGGGGTCGGGGAAACACCATATATTTT
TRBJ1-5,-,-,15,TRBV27,CASSPAVNSNQPQHF,TGTGCCAGCTCCCCGGCAGTTAATAGCAATCAGCCCCAGCATTTT
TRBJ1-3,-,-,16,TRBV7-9,CATTTSPYSPGNTIYF,TGTGCCACCACCACCTCCCCTTACAGTCCGGGAAACACCATATATTTT
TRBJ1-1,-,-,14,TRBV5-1,CASSLQGGDTEAFF,TGCGCCAGCAGCCTACAGGGAGGGGACACTGAAGCTTTCTTT
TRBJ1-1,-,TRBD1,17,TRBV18,CASSRQGASNMNTEAFF,TGTGCCAGCTCACGACAGGGGGCCTCTAATATGAACACTGAAGCTTTCTTT
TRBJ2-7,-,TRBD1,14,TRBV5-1,CASSETGGPYEQYF,TGCGCCAGCAGCGAGACAGGGGGACCCTACGAGCAGTACTTC
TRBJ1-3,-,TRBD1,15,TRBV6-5,CASSPDRGPGNTIYF,TGTGCCAGCAGTCCTGACAGGGGGCCTGGAAACACCATATATTTT
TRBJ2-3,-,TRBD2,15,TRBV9,CASSILAGLTDTQYF,TGTGCCAGCAGCATACTAGCGGGGCTTACAGATACGCAGTATTTT
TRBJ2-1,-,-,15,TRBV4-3,CASSQDLSGYNEQFF,TGCGCCAGCAGCCAAGATCTGAGCGGTTACAATGAGCAGTTCTTC
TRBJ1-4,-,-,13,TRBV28,CASSPPTNEKLFF,TGTGCCAGCAGTCCCCCAACTAATGAAAAACTGTTTTTT
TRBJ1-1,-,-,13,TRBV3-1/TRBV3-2,CASTGRTSGEAFF,TGTGCCAGCACCGGGAGGACTTCGGGTGAAGCTTTCTTT
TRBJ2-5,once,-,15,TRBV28,CASSLSGRLQETQYF,TGTGCCAGCAGTTTATCCGGCAGACTCCAAGAGACCCAGTACTTC
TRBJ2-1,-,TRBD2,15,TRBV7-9,CASSLSGGRINEQFF,TGTGCCAGCAGCTTATCTGGCGGGAGAATCAATGAGCAGTTCTTC
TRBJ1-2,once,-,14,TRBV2,CASIREPANYGYTF,TGTGCCAGCATCAGAGAACCCGCGAACTATGGCTACACCTTC
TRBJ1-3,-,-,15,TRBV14,CASSQERGSGNTIYF,TGTGCCAGCAGCCAAGAGCGAGGGTCTGGAAACACCATATATTTT
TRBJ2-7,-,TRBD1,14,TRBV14,CASSLGQGYYEQYF,TGTGCCAGCAGCCTTGGACAGGGCTACTACGAGCAGTACTTC
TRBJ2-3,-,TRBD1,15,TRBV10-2,CASTRQGFGTDTQYF,TGCGCCAGCACTCGACAGGGGTTTGGCACAGATACGCAGTATTTT
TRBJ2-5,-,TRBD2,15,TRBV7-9,CASRKAGGAGETQYF,TGTGCCAGCAGAAAAGCGGGAGGGGCGGGAGAGACCCAGTACTTC
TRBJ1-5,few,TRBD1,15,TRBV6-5,CASSSRQGWGQPQHF,TGTGCCAGCAGTTCAAGACAGGGTTGGGGTCAGCCCCAGCATTTT
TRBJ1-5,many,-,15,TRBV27,CASRRDGYSNQPQHF,TGTGCCAGCAGGAGGGACGGTTATAGCAATCAGCCCCAGCATTTT
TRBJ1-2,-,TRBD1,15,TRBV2,CASSRRQGFEDGYTF,TGTGCCAGCAGTCGCCGACAGGGATTCGAGGATGGCTACACCTTC
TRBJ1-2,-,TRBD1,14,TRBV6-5,CASSYRAGGYGYTF,TGTGCCAGCAGTTACAGGGCAGGGGGCTATGGCTACACCTTC
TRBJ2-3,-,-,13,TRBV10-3,CAIRGREANTQYF,TGTGCCATCAGGGGAAGGGAGGCGAATACGCAGTATTTT
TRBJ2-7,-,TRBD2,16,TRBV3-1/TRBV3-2,CASSLARGGMLDEQYF,TGTGCCAGCAGCCTGGCTCGGGGGGGAATGCTAGACGAGCAGTACTTC
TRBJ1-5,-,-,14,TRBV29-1,CSVGSGVGNQPQHF,TGCAGCGTTGGGTCAGGGGTGGGCAATCAGCCCCAGCATTTT